The clone carrying this T cell receptor (beta chain) was seen only a few times. Its antigen remains unknown. Looked up from germline, CDR1 is SNHLY and CDR2 is FYNNEI. The CDR3 spans 13 residues. Trimming cost V 7 bases and J 3 bases, with 10 bases left between them. The data originate from a study of identical twins' blood T cells. Study observations and caveats: Shared CDR3 clonotype counts between two donors mainly tracked the product of their cloneset sizes, twins included.

TCRdb re-called the 5' RACE reads with MiXCR, one entry per CDR3 protein. The sample contains 300,000 to 400,000 distinct CDR3 sequences, roughly 27% of which appear only once. This TCR was recovered from a woman between 18 and 55 years old in good health. Sequencing input: PBMCs. V usage is TRBV2 and J usage is TRBJ1-5; perhaps TRBD1 as D (5 bases). The CDR3: CASTGEHNQPQHF. The CDR3 nucleotides read TGTGCCAGCACGGGGGAGCACAATCAGCCCCAGCATTTT.